Presented here are 21 T cell receptor beta chains from one specimen sequenced in a study of T cells after yellow fever vaccination. From the 5' RACE reads, TCRdb called clonotypes with MiXCR, one entry per CDR3 protein. Of 100,000 to 150,000 distinct CDR3 sequences in the sample, roughly 9% were seen once. This specimen consisted of CD8+ T cells sorted from PBMCs, obtained on the day of the yellow fever booster vaccination. The origin of the receptors is a man aged 18-30 years who received the YFV17D yellow fever vaccine.

This clonotype was seen a handful of times. The V and J genes are TRBV11-2 and TRBJ2-5; D possibly corresponds to TRBD1 (6 bases). CDR1 is SGHAT, CDR2 FQNNGV, per germline. The CDR3 sequence is 13 residues long. Trimming shortened V by 8 bases and J by 4 bases, and 14 bases separated the two germline ends. The CDR3, as DNA: TGTGCCAGCGATCCGTCAGGGGTAGAGACCCAGTACTTC. Its protein is CASDPSGVETQYF. Combining the CDR3 with reference TRBV11-2 and TRBJ2-5 gives the whole variable domain EAGVAQSPRYKIIEKRQSVAFWCNPISGHATLYWYQQILGQGPKLLIQFQNNGVVDDSQLPKDRFSAERLKGVDSTLKIQPAKLEDSAVYLCASDPSGVETQYFGPGTRLLVL.

There are a few counts of this clonotype. V and J are TRBV20-1 and TRBJ2-3; possibly TRBD1 for D (6 bases). CDR1 DFQATT and CDR2 SNEGSKA come from the germline V gene (reference sequence). This CDR3 has 14 residues. The germline V and J ends were trimmed by 6 bases and 0 bases, with 13 bases remaining between them. CDR3 loop: CSARGPGSTDTQYF. CDR3 coding DNA: TGCAGTGCCAGGGGTCCAGGGAGCACAGATACGCAGTATTTT.

The chain employs TRBV20-1 and TRBJ2-7; D uncertain. The CDR3 runs to 12 residues. Trimming removed 0 bases at V and 5 bases at J, with 8 bases between. The germline gives CDR1 DFQATT, CDR2 SNEGSKA (reference sequence). The CDR3 coding sequence is TGCAGTGCTAGAGATTCTGGGCACGAGCAGTACTTC. Protein sequence: CSARDSGHEQYF.

The genes are TRBV6-5 and TRBJ2-5; D is unresolved. This CDR3 has 14 amino acids. V was cut by 6 bases and J by 1 base, with 12 bases left in between. In germline, CDR1 is MNHEY, CDR2 SVGAGI. The DNA for the CDR3 is TGTGCCAGCAGCTGGTCCCGCTTCCAAGAGACCCAGTACTTC. As protein: CASSWSRFQETQYF.

This chain uses TRBV27 with TRBJ1-1, with a tentative D call TRBD1 (5 bases). Germline values: CDR1 MNHEY, CDR2 SMNVEV (reference sequence). The CDR3 extends over 16 amino acids. The ends were cut back, 3 bases at V and 3 bases at J, with 17 bases in the middle. The CDR3 sequence: CASSLLGGGRDTEAFF. DNA of the CDR3: TGTGCCAGCAGTTTGCTTGGCGGGGGTAGGGACACTGAAGCTTTCTTT.

Only a few counts were recorded for this clonotype. The J gene is TRBJ1-2, the V gene TRBV6-5; D not certain. There are 14 residues in the CDR3. V gave up 2 bases and J gave up 1 base, with 8 bases separating them. CDR1 and CDR2 (germline): MNHEY, SVGAGI. The CDR3 loop is CASSYEGVNYGYTF. CDR3 nucleotides: TGTGCCAGCAGTTACGAGGGAGTTAACTATGGCTACACCTTC.

V and J are TRBV4-1 and TRBJ1-2, with unresolved D. V dropped 0 bases and J dropped 8 bases, with 19 bases sitting between them. The CDR3 is 16 amino acids. Germline-derived CDR1 and CDR2 are MGHRA and YSYEKL. The CDR3 bases are TGCGCCAGCAGCCAAGACCTCCTCACGGGATCCCAAGGCTACACCTTC. The encoded protein is CASSQDLLTGSQGYTF.

This clonotype was counted between two and nine times. This rearrangement joins TRBV4-1 to TRBJ2-7; no reliable D call. The germline V and J ends were trimmed by 5 bases and 5 bases, with 13 bases remaining between them. Germline-derived CDR1 and CDR2 are MGHRA and YSYEKL. The length of the CDR3 is 13 residues. The CDR3 DNA sequence: TGCGCCAGCAGCGGGTTTGACGTCAACGAGCAGTACTTC. As protein: CASSGFDVNEQYF.

V gene TRBV19 combines with J gene TRBJ2-7, with TRBD1 matching 7 bases. Germline V lookup: CDR1 LNHDA, CDR2 SQIVND (reference sequence). This CDR3 has 15 residues. V was pared by 0 bases and J by 7 bases, with 9 bases of the junction left unmatched. The CDR3 coding sequence is TGTGCCAGTAGTATAGACCTCAGGGGGTTCGGGGAGCAGTACGTC. This codes for CASSIDLRGFGEQYV.

CDR3 in amino acids: CASALGTGIGYTF. CDR3 nucleotides: TGTGCCAGCGCCCTAGGAACAGGAATAGGCTACACCTTC. The chain is built from TRBV7-6 and TRBJ1-2, with D possibly being TRBD1 (5 bases). The CDR3 covers 13 residues. Trimming removed 8 bases from V and 8 bases from J, with 18 bases in between. From germline, CDR1 is SGHVS and CDR2 FNYEAQ.

This chain links TRBV27 with TRBJ1-2; tentatively, D is TRBD1 (6 bases). From germline, CDR1 is MNHEY and CDR2 SMNVEV (reference sequence). Trimming took 2 bases from V and 2 from J, leaving 15 bases between them. CDR3 size: 16 residues. Here the CDR3 reads CASSLGAGGLNYGYTF. CDR3 DNA sequence: TGTGCCAGCAGTTTAGGAGCGGGGGGCCTAAACTATGGCTACACCTTC.

The rearrangement uses TRBV4-3 and TRBJ2-4; TRBD2 matches at 7 bases. There are 14 residues in the CDR3. Losses at the gene ends were 4 bases for V and 8 bases for J; bases not matched to a gene: 8. From germline, CDR1 is LGHNA and CDR2 YSLEER. The DNA for the CDR3 is TGCGCCAGCAGCCCCTGGGAGGGGACTGACATTCAGTACTTC. Translating it yields CASSPWEGTDIQYF.

This clonotype was observed a few times. This sequence joins TRBV4-1 and TRBJ1-6; no definite D call. The CDR3 length is 15 residues. Germline CDR1 reads MGHRA; CDR2 reads YSYEKL. With 0 bases removed from V and 5 bases from J, the gap between germline ends came to 8 bases. The DNA for the CDR3 is TGCGCCAGCAGCCAAGATCTGGGAAATAATTCACCCCTCCACTTT. Its translation: CASSQDLGNNSPLHF.

This chain links TRBV5-1 with TRBJ1-1, with D unclear. V gave up 1 base and J gave up 0 bases, with 7 bases separating them. Germline V lookup: CDR1 SGHRS, CDR2 YFSETQ. The CDR3 extends over 14 amino acids. In DNA, the CDR3 is TGCGCCAGCAGCTTGACAAGAATGAACACTGAAGCTTTCTTT. Protein product: CASSLTRMNTEAFF.

A few counts support this clonotype. The chain uses TRBV15 and TRBJ1-3, with D possibly TRBD1 on 5 matching bases. Germline CDR1 is LNHNV and CDR2 is YYDKDF (reference sequence). The CDR3 runs 14 residues. V lost 2 bases and J lost 4, with 9 bases in between. The CDR3 DNA reads TGTGCCACCAGCAGACAGGGTTTAGGAAACACCATATATTTT. Amino acids: CATSRQGLGNTIYF.

This clonotype showed up many times. The chain joins TRBV7-9 to TRBJ2-1; D gene unclear. From germline, CDR1 is SEHNR and CDR2 FQNEAQ (reference sequence). The CDR3 consists of 12 residues. V was cut by 2 bases and J by 6 bases, with 5 bases left in between. Written as DNA, the CDR3 is TGTGCCAGCAGCTTACGAGGCAATGAGCAGTTCTTC. This gives the protein CASSLRGNEQFF. The entire variable domain, with the rest obtained from reference TRBV7-9 and TRBJ2-1, is as follows: DTGVSQNPRHKITKRGQNVTFRCDPISEHNRLYWYRQTLGQGPEFLTYFQNEAQLEKSRLLSDRFSAERPKGSFSTLEIQRTEQGDSAMYLCASSLRGNEQFFGPGTRLTVL.

The CDR3: CASSLATLPPADEQFF. The CDR3 bases are TGTGCCAGCAGTTTAGCTACTCTGCCGCCGGCAGATGAGCAGTTCTTC. J is TRBJ2-1 and V is TRBV12-3 or TRBV12-4; the D is unclear. V was cut by 0 bases and J by 8 bases, with 17 bases left in between. There are 16 residues in the CDR3.

This clonotype was detected a few times. This sequence joins TRBV9 and TRBJ2-1; no clear D gene. CDR1 is SGDLS and CDR2 is YYNGEE in the germline V gene. V lost 4 bases, J lost 6 bases, and 5 bases lay in between. The CDR3 extends over 11 amino acids. CDR3 in amino acids: CASSTSNEQFF. The CDR3 DNA is TGTGCCAGCAGCACGTCCAATGAGCAGTTCTTC.

This clonotype was seen ten or more times. The rearrangement links TRBV4-3 to TRBJ2-7; tentatively, D is TRBD2 (6 bases). This CDR3 comprises 17 residues. Germline V gene data show CDR1 as LGHNA and CDR2 as YSLEER. Trimming took 2 bases from V and 2 from J, leaving 19 bases between them. This chain's CDR3 is CASSQPTYPSGAYEQYF. As DNA, the CDR3 is TGCGCCAGCAGCCAACCGACGTACCCCTCGGGGGCCTACGAGCAGTACTTC.

The chain couples TRBV7-8 to TRBJ1-1, with D uncertain. This CDR3 region has 13 residues. The ends were cut back, 3 bases at V and 8 bases at J, with 13 bases in the middle. CDR1 and CDR2 (germline): SGHVS, FQNEAQ. For the CDR3, the DNA is TGTGCCAGCAGCTTCACCATCAGAGAGGAAGCTTTCTTT. Residues: CASSFTIREEAFF.

This clonotype was detected only a few times. This chain links TRBV6-4 with TRBJ2-1; 8 nucleotides match TRBD2. Germline V gene lookup returns CDR1 MRHNA and CDR2 SNTAGT. CDR3 length: 17 residues. The V gene end was trimmed by 0 bases and the J gene end by 3 bases; junction bases not matched to a gene: 7. The DNA of the CDR3 is TGTGCCAGCAGTGACTCAAGCGGGCGGGGGGACTACAATGAGCAGTTCTTC. It encodes CASSDSSGRGDYNEQFF.